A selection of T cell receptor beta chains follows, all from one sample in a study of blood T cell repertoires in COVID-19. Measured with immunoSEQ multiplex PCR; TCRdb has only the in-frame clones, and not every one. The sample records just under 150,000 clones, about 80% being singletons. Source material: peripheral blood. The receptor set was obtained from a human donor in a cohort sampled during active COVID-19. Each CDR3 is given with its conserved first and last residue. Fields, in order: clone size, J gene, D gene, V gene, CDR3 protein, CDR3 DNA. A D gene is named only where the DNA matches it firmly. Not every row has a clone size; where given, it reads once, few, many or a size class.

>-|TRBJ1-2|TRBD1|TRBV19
CASALDRGGNYGYTF
TGTGCCTCAGCACTGGACAGGGGGGGAAACTATGGCTACACCTTC
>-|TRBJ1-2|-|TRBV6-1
CASSEGRSYYGYTF
TGTGCCAGCAGTGAAGGGCGGAGCTACTATGGCTACACCTTC
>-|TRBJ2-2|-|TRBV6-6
CASSFPTGELFF
TGTGCCAGCAGTTTCCCTACCGGGGAGCTGTTTTTT
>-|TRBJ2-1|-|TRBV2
CASSGGRDRDEQFF
TGTGCCAGCAGTGGCGGGCGGGACCGGGATGAGCAGTTCTTC
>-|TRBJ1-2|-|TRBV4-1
CASSLETGPTYGYTF
TGCGCCAGCAGCCTAGAGACAGGTCCGACCTATGGCTACACCTTC
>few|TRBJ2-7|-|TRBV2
CASSVGGSGEQYF
TGTGCCAGCAGTGTTGGAGGGTCTGGCGAGCAGTACTTC
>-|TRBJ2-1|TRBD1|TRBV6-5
CASSYGQGLFNEQFF
TGTGCCAGCAGTTACGGACAGGGACTTTTCAATGAGCAGTTCTTC
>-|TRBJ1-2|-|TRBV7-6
CASSSTPGEGELHGYTF
TGTGCCAGCAGCTCAACGCCAGGGGAGGGGGAACTCCATGGCTACACCTTC
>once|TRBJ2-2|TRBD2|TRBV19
CASTSGTSNTGELFF
TGTGCCAGTACTAGCGGGACTTCGAACACCGGGGAGCTGTTTTTT
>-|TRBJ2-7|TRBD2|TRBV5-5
CASEVSGGVVREQYF
TGTGCCAGCGAAGTTAGCGGGGGGGTGGTCCGCGAGCAGTACTTC